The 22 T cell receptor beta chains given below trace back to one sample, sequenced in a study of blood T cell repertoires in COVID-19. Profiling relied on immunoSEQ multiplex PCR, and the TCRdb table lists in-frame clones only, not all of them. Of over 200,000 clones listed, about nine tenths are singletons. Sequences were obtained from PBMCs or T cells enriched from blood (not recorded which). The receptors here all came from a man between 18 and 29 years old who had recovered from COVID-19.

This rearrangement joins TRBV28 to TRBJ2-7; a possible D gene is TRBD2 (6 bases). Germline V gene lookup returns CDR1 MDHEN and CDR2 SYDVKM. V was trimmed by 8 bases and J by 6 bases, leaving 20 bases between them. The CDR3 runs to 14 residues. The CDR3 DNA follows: TGTGCCAGCGCCCCCGTACGGGACTTGGGCGAGCAGTACTTC. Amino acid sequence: CASAPVRDLGEQYF.

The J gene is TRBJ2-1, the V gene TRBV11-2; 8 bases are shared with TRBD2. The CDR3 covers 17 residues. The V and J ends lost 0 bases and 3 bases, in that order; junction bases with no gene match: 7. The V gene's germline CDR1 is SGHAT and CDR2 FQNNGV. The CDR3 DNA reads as TGTGCCAGCAGCTTAGATCGGGGGGGGATGGTCTACAATGAGCAGTTCTTC. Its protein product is CASSLDRGGMVYNEQFF.

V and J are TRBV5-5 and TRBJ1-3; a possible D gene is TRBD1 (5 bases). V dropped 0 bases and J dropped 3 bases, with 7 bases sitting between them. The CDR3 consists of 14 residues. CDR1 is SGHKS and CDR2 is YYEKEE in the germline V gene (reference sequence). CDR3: CASSLAGDGNTIYF. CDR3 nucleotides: TGTGCCAGCAGCTTGGCGGGGGATGGAAACACCATATATTTT.

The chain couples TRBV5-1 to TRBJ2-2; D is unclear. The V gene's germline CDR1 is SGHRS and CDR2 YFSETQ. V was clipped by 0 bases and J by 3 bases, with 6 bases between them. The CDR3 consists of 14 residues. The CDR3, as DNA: TGCGCCAGCAGCTTGGACAGTCACACCGGGGAGCTGTTTTTT. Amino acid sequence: CASSLDSHTGELFF.

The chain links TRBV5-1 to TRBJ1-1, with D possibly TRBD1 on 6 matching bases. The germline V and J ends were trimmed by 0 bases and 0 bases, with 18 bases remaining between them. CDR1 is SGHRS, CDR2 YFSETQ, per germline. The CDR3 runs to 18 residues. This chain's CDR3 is CASSLVKDSYLLNTEAFF. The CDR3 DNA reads TGCGCCAGCAGCTTGGTAAAGGACAGTTATTTATTGAACACTGAAGCTTTCTTT. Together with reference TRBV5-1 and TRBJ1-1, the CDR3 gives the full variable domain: KAGVTQTPRYLIKTRGQQVTLSCSPISGHRSVSWYQQTPGQGLQFLFEYFSETQRNKGNFPGRFSGRQFSNSRSEMNVSTLELGDSALYLCASSLVKDSYLLNTEAFFGQGTRLTVV.

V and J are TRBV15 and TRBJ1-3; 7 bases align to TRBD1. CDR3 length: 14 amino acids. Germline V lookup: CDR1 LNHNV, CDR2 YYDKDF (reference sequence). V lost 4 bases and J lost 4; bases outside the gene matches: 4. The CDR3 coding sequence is TGTGCCACCAGCACCCGGACAGGAGGAAACACCATATATTTT. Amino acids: CATSTRTGGNTIYF.

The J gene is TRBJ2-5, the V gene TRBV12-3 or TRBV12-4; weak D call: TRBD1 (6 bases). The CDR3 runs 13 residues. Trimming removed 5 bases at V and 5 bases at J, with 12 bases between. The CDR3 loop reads CASSPGDRETQYF. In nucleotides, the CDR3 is TGTGCCAGCAGTCCAGGGGATCGGGAGACCCAGTACTTC.

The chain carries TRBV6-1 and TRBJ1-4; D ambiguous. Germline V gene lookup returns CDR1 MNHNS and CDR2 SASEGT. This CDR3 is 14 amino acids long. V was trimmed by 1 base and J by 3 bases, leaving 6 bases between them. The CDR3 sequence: CASSEGGANEKLFF. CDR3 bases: TGTGCCAGCAGTGAAGGGGGAGCTAATGAAAAACTGTTTTTT.

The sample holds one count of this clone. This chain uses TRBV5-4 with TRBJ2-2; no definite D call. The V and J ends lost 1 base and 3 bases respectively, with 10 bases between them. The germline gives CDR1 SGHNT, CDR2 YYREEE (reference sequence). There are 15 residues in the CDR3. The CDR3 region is CASSLLRGDTGELFF. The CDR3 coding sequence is TGTGCCAGCAGCTTGTTGAGAGGAGACACCGGGGAGCTGTTTTTT.

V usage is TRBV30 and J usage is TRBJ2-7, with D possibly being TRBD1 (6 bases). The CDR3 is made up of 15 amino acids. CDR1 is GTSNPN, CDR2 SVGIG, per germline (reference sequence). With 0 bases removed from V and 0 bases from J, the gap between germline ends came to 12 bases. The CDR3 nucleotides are TGTGCCTGGAGTGTACGACAGGTCATCTCCTACGAGCAGTACTTC. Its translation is CAWSVRQVISYEQYF.

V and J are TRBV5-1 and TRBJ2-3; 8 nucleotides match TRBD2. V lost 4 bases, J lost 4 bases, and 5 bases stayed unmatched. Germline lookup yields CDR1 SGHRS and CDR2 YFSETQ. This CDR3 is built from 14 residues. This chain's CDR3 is CASSIGTRSDTQYF. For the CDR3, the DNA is TGCGCCAGCAGCATCGGGACTAGGTCAGATACGCAGTATTTT.

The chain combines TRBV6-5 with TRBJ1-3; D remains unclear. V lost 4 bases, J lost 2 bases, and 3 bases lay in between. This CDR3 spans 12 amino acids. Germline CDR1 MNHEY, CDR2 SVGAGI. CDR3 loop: CASSSTGNTIYF. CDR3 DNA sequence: TGTGCCAGCAGTTCAACTGGAAACACCATATATTTT.

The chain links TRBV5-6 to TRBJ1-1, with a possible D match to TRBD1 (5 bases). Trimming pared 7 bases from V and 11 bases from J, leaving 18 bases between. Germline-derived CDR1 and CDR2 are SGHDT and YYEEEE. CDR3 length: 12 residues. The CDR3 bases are TGTGCCAGCGGGAATCAGGGCTCAACTGCTTTCTTT. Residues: CASGNQGSTAFF.

The CDR3 region is CASSPLDRARYTEAFF. CDR3 DNA: TGTGCCAGCTCACCACTGGACAGGGCTCGATACACTGAAGCTTTCTTT. The chain uses TRBV18 and TRBJ1-1, with 8 bases fitting TRBD1. Germline CDR1 KGHSH, CDR2 LQKENI. The length of the CDR3 is 16 residues. V lost 1 base, J lost 3 bases, and 7 bases stayed unmatched. Complete variable domain (other parts from reference TRBV18 and TRBJ1-1): NAGVMQNPRHLVRRRGQEARLRCSPMKGHSHVYWYRQLPEEGLKFMVYLQKENIIDESGMPKERFSAEFPKEGPSILRIQQVVRGDSAAYFCASSPLDRARYTEAFFGQGTRLTVV.

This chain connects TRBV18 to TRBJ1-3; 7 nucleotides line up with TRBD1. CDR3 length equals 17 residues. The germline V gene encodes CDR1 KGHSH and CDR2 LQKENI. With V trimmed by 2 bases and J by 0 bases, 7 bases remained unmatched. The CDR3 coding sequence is TGTGCCAGCTCACCAAACAGGCCAGGGGGCTCTGGAAACACCATATATTTT. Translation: CASSPNRPGGSGNTIYF.

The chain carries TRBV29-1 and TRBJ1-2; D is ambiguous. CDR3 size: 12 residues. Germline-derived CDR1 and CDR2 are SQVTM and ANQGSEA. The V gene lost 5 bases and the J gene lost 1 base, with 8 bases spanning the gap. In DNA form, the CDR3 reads TGCAGCGTTACCCCCGGTAACTATGGCTACACCTTC. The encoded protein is CSVTPGNYGYTF.

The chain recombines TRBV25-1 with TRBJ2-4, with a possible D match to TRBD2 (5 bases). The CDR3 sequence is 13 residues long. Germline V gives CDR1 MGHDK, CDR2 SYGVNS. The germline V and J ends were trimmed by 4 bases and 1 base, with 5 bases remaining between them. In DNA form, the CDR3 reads TGTGCCAGCAGTGGGGAGGCCAAAAACATTCAGTACTTC. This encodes CASSGEAKNIQYF.

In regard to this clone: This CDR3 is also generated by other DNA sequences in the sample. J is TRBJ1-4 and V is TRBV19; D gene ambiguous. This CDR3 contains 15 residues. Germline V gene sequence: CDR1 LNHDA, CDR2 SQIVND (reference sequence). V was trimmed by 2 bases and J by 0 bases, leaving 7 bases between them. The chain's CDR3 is CASSIQAATNEKLFF. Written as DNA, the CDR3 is TGTGCCAGTAGTATACAGGCAGCAACTAATGAAAAACTGTTTTTT.

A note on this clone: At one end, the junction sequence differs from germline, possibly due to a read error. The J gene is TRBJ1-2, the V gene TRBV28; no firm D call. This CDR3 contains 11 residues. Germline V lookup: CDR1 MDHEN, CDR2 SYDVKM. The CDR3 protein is CASSYGAAVAF. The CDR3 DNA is TGTGCCAGCAGTTATGGCGCGGCCGTAGCATTC.

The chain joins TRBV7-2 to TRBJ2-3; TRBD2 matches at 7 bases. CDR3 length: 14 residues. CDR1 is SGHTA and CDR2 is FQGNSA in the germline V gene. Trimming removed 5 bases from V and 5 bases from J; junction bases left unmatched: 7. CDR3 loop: CASSPGLEVDTQYF. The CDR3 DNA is TGTGCCAGCAGCCCTGGACTAGAGGTAGATACGCAGTATTTT. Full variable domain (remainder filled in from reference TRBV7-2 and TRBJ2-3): GAGVSQSPSNKVTEKGKDVELRCDPISGHTALYWYRQSLGQGLEFLIYFQGNSAPDKSGLPSDRFSAERTGGSVSTLTIQRTQQEDSAVYLCASSPGLEVDTQYFGPGTRLTVL.

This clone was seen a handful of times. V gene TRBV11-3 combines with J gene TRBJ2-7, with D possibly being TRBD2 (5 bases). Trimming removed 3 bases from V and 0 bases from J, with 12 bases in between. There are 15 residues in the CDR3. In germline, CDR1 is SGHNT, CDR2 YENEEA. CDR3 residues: CASSLGLGSSYEQYF. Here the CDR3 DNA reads TGTGCCAGCAGCTTGGGATTGGGGAGCTCCTACGAGCAGTACTTC.

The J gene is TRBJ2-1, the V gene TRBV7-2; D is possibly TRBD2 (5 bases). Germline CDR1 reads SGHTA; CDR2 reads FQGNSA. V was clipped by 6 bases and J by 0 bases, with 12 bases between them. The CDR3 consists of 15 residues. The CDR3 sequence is CASREAVSSYNEQFF. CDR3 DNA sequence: TGTGCCAGCAGGGAAGCGGTGAGCTCCTACAATGAGCAGTTCTTC.